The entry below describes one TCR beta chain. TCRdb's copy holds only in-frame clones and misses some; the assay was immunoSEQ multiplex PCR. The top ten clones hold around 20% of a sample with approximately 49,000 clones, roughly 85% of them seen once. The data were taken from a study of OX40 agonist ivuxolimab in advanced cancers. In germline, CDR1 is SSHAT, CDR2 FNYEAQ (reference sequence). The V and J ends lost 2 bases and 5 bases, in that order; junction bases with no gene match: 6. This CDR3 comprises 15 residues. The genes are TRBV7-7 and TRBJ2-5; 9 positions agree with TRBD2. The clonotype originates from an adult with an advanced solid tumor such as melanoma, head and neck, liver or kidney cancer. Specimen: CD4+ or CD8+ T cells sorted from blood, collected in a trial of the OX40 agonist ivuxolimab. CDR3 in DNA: TGTGCCAGCAGCTTAAACAGCGGGGGGTGGGAGACCCAGTACTTC. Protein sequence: CASSLNSGGWETQYF.